This T cell receptor beta chain is from a study of vaccination effects on CD4 cells after COVID-19. Isolating CD4+ T cells followed 9 to 10 days of culture. Participants were given two doses of BNT162b2 or mRNA-1273 vaccine. A remark on this clone: Its specificity is unknown.

TCRdb's table, derived via immunoSEQ multiplex PCR, lists solely in-frame clones and lacks some. The data contain about 40,000 clones, about 62% of them singletons. The ends were cut back, 4 bases at V and 1 base at J, with 7 bases in the middle. CDR3 size: 13 residues. This receptor was taken from a human donor who received a COVID-19 vaccine. The V gene is TRBV12-3 or TRBV12-4, the J gene TRBJ1-2; D ambiguous. Sample: CD4+ T cells from PBMCs cultured without peptide, taken after COVID-19 vaccination. The CDR3 nucleotides read TGTGCCAGCAGTTGGAGGGATAACTATGGCTACACCTTC. Amino acids: CASSWRDNYGYTF.